These 7 T cell receptor beta chains originate from one sample sequenced in a study of PD-1 blockade in classical Hodgkin lymphoma. Time point described: cycle 4 day 1 (C4D1), after more than five weeks of nivolumab. The patients all showed relapse after autologous stem cell transplantation, while their brentuximab vedotin exposure varied. The assay was immunoSEQ multiplex PCR, and TCRdb's table has in-frame clones only and misses some. Of about 50,000 clones listed, around 87% are singletons. The sample in question was peripheral blood mononuclear cells (PBMCs), obtained before the fourth cycle of nivolumab. All receptors derive from a human donor with classical Hodgkin lymphoma.

The chain uses TRBV30 and TRBJ1-5; 9 bases are shared with TRBD1. V shed 0 bases and J 9 bases; nucleotides not matched to a gene: 12. Germline CDR1 reads GTSNPN; CDR2 reads SVGIG (reference sequence). The CDR3 sequence is 16 residues long. CDR3 nucleotide sequence: TGTGCCTGGAGTGTACACCCCGGGACAGGGCATTGGCCCCAGCATTTT. Translating gives CAWSVHPGTGHWPQHF.

The chain uses TRBV10-3 and TRBJ2-5, with D tentatively TRBD2 (5 bases). V lost 0 bases, J lost 7 bases, and 9 bases lay in between. This CDR3 is 13 amino acids long. The germline gives CDR1 ENHRY, CDR2 SYGVKD. DNA for the CDR3: TGTGCCATCAGTGAGTCCCAAGAGGGGACCCAGTACTTC. Residues: CAISESQEGTQYF.

The chain employs TRBV25-1 and TRBJ2-1, with D unresolved. V lost 6 bases and J lost 7, with 7 bases in between. The CDR3 has 11 amino acids. Germline CDR1 and CDR2: MGHDK and SYGVNS. In DNA, the CDR3 is TGTGCCAGCAGGGTAGGTAATGAGCAGTTCTTC. Amino acids: CASRVGNEQFF.

This clone was recorded only once. The chain is built from TRBV18 and TRBJ2-7, with D perhaps matching TRBD1 or TRBD2 (5 bases each). Looked up from germline, CDR1 is KGHSH and CDR2 is LQKENI. Trimming took 2 bases from V and 2 from J, leaving 13 bases between them. This CDR3 contains 15 residues. CDR3 sequence: CASSPSGTETYEQYF. The CDR3 DNA follows: TGTGCCAGCTCACCATCCGGGACGGAAACCTACGAGCAGTACTTC.

J is TRBJ2-3 and V is TRBV5-4; weak D call: TRBD2 (6 bases). From germline, CDR1 is SGHNT and CDR2 YYREEE (reference sequence). The V end was cut by 0 bases, the J end by 2 bases, with 10 bases between. The CDR3 is made up of 15 amino acids. CDR3 amino acids: CASSLDSGNTDTQYF. The CDR3 DNA sequence: TGTGCCAGCAGCTTGGATAGCGGTAACACAGATACGCAGTATTTT.

The chain has TRBV19 and TRBJ2-1, with D uncertain. The CDR3 spans 13 residues. The germline gives CDR1 LNHDA, CDR2 SQIVND (reference sequence). The V gene lost 9 bases and the J gene lost 8 bases, with 17 bases spanning the gap. The CDR3 reads CASHVQYGDEQFF. The CDR3, as DNA: TGTGCCAGCCACGTACAATACGGCGATGAGCAGTTCTTC. Filled out from reference TRBV19 and TRBJ2-1, the complete variable domain reads DGGITQSPKYLFRKEGQNVTLSCEQNLNHDAMYWYRQDPGQGLRLIYYSQIVNDFQKGDIAEGYSVSREKKESFPLTVTSAQKNPTAFYLCASHVQYGDEQFFGPGTRLTVL.

The rearrangement links TRBV23-1 to TRBJ2-7, with D maybe TRBD2 (6 bases). TRBV23-1 is treated as an ORF (open reading frame) with a function not yet certain. This CDR3 region has 14 residues. V lost 11 bases and J 3 bases, leaving 20 bases between the germline ends. The CDR3: CAFYITSRFYEQYF. The CDR3 DNA sequence: TGCGCCTTCTATATTACTAGCCGATTCTACGAGCAGTACTTC.